This T cell receptor beta chain derives from a study of T cell repertoires in cytomegalovirus infection. Study background: Well-studied HLA-B-restricted epitopes and recently identified HLA-C-restricted epitopes of CMV were both used in the study. Indications of both CMV infection and matching HLA type were provided by public TCR beta signatures.

A remark on this clonotype: Its antigen is currently unknown.

Notes on the study in general: The ex vivo response was dominated by HLA-C-restricted CMV-specific TCR beta clonotypes. There were carriers of CMV plus the relevant HLA, and cumulative public TCR beta family frequency identified them.

In TCRdb, the reads were re-called with MiXCR into one record per CDR3 protein. The sample has about a million distinct CDR3 sequences, roughly 30% seen once. This sample comprised cultured CD8+ T cells from PBMCs, obtained from culture after CMV antigen stimulation. The receptor was isolated from a human donor in good health (CMV status not recorded). Some clones in this sample may be carry-over from other donors' samples.

The DNA for the CDR3 is TGCGCCAGCGAGGGGGGGACTAACACCGGGGAGCTGTTTTTT. Amino acids: CASEGGTNTGELFF. V is TRBV10-1 and J is TRBJ2-2, with D tentatively TRBD2 (7 bases). With 8 bases removed from V and 2 bases from J, the gap between germline ends came to 12 bases. This CDR3 contains 14 residues. The V gene's germline CDR1 is WNHNN and CDR2 SYGVQD (reference sequence).